This TCR beta chain appears in the sequencing data of a study of identical twins. Study observations and caveats: Within twin pairs, the out-of-frame alpha sequences they shared showed excess low generation probability. Out-of-frame TCR alpha sharing observed in monozygotic twins exceeded model estimates. For cord blood, abundant beta clonotypes had fewer insertions, unlike memory repertoires, which showed none.

Points on this clonotype: Its target is not known. Mismatch with germline at one junction end may stem from a read error.

TCRdb ran MiXCR on the 5' RACE reads and lists one entry per CDR3 protein. The table has about 530,000 distinct CDR3 sequences, about 15% seen once; the top ten hold roughly 0.44%. The CDR3 has 17 residues. CDR1 is SGHDT, CDR2 YYEEEE, per germline. This sample was also put to use in a study of yellow fever vaccine responses in identical twins.

Sequencing was done on a sample of CD4+ T cells sorted from blood. This TCR came from a woman under 30 in good health. V is TRBV5-6 and J is TRBJ2-3, with TRBD2 identical over 8 bases. DNA of the CDR3: TGTGCCATCAGCTCCCGGGGTAGCGGGGACCGCACAGATACGCAGTATTTT. Its translation is CAISSRGSGDRTDTQYF.